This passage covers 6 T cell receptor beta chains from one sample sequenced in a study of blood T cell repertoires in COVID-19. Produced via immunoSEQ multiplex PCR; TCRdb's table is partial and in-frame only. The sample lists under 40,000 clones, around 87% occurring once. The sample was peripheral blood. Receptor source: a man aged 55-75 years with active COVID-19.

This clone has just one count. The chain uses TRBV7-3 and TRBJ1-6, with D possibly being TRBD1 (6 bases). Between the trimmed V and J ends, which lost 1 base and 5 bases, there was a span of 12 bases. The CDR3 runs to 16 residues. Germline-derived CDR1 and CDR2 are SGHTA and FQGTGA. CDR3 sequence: CASSLMSGANNSPLHF. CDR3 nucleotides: TGTGCCAGCAGCTTAATGTCAGGGGCCAATAATTCACCCCTCCACTTT.

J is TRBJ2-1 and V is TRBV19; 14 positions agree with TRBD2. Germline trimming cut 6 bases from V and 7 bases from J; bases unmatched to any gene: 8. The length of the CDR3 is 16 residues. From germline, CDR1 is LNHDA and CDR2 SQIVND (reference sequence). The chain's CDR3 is CASSGLAGGLRNEQFF. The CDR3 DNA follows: TGTGCCAGTAGCGGACTAGCGGGGGGTCTGCGGAATGAGCAGTTCTTC.

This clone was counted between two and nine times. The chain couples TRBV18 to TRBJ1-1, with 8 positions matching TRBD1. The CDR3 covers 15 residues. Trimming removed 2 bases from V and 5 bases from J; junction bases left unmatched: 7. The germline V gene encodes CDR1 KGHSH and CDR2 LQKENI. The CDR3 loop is CASSPNAGGATEAFF. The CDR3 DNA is TGTGCCAGCTCACCAAATGCAGGGGGCGCGACTGAAGCTTTCTTT. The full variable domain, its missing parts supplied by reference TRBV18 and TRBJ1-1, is NAGVMQNPRHLVRRRGQEARLRCSPMKGHSHVYWYRQLPEEGLKFMVYLQKENIIDESGMPKERFSAEFPKEGPSILRIQQVVRGDSAAYFCASSPNAGGATEAFFGQGTRLTVV.

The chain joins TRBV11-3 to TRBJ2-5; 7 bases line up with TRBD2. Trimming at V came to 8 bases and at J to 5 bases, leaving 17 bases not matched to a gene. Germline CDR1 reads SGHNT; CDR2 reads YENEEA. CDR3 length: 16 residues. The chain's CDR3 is CASSACSRGVYETQYF. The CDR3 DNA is TGTGCCAGCTCAGCTTGTAGTCGGGGGGTCTACGAGACCCAGTACTTC.

The CDR3 loop is CASSLDGGDYEQYF. CDR3 bases: TGTGCCAGCAGCTTAGATGGGGGGGACTACGAGCAGTACTTC. The chain carries TRBV11-2 and TRBJ2-7, with 7 positions matching TRBD2. Germline CDR1 is SGHAT and CDR2 is FQNNGV. The CDR3 totals 14 residues. J gave up 3 bases and V 0 bases, and 2 bases lay outside the gene matches.

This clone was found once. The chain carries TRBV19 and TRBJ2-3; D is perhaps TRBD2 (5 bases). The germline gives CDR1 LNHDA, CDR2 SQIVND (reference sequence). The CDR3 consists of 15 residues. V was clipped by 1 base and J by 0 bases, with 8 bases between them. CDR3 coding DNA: TGTGCCAGTAGTATAGGCGGGCTTAGCACAGATACGCAGTATTTT. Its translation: CASSIGGLSTDTQYF. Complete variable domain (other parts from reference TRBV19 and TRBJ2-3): DGGITQSPKYLFRKEGQNVTLSCEQNLNHDAMYWYRQDPGQGLRLIYYSQIVNDFQKGDIAEGYSVSREKKESFPLTVTSAQKNPTAFYLCASSIGGLSTDTQYFGPGTRLTVL.